The following is a T cell receptor (beta chain) sequence with its context. The target antigen is unknown. The data were obtained in a study of shared clonotypes between healthy human individuals. As for the study in general: CD4 naive and CD4 memory each took three plates per donor, while CD8 naive took two and CD8 memory one. Study-level findings and limits: The four-donor shared clonotypes exceeded non-shared clonotypes in generation probability, with non-shared ones scoring lower.

The CDR3 extends over 13 amino acids. The V gene lost 3 bases and the J gene lost 4 bases, with 7 bases spanning the gap. CDR1 and CDR2 (germline): SSHAT, FNYEAQ (reference sequence). In the naive CD8 group, cells lacked CD45RO and were positively selected for CCR7, so terminally differentiated effector memory CD45RA+ cells were left out. Methods used by the authors: Without quality scores, immunoSEQ junctional reads could not be filtered like full-length reads. Libraries were prepared by immunoSEQ multiplex PCR; TCRdb keeps only in-frame clonotypes and omits some of them. That table is the source of V, J and clone size, and D and trimming were worked out from the DNA. This table holds 550,000 to 650,000 clones, 95% to 96% found once.

The genes are TRBV7-7 and TRBJ2-1; D remains ambiguous. Sequencing used naive CD8+ T cells sorted from blood. The origin of this receptor is a woman aged 25 to 39 in good health. The CDR3 here is CASSFTPYNEQFF. In DNA form, the CDR3 reads TGTGCCAGCAGCTTCACTCCTTACAATGAGCAGTTCTTC.